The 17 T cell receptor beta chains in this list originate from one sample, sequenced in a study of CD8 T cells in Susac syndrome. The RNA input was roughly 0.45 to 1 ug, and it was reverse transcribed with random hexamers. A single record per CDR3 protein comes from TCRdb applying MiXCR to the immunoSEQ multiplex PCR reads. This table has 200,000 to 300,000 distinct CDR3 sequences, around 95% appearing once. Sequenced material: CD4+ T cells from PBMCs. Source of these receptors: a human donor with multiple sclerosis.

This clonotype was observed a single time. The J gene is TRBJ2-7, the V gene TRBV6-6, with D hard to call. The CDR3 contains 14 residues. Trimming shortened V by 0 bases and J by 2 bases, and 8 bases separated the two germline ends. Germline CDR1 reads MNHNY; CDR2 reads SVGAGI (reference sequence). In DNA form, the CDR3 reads TGTGCCAGCAGTTACTCGGCAGATGCCTACGAGCAGTACGTC. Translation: CASSYSADAYEQYV.

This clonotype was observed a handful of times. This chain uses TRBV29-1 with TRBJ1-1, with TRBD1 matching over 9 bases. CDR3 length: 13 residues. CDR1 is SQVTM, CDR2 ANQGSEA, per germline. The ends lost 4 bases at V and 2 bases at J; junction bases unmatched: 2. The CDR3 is CSVGDRVNTEAFF. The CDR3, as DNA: TGCAGCGTTGGGGACAGGGTAAACACTGAAGCTTTCTTT.

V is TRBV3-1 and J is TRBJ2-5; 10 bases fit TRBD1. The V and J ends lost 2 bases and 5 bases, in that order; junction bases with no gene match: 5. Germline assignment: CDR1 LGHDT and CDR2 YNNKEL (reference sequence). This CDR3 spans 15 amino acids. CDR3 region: CASSQWDRGAETQYF. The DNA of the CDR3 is TGTGCCAGCAGCCAATGGGACAGGGGCGCGGAGACCCAGTACTTC.

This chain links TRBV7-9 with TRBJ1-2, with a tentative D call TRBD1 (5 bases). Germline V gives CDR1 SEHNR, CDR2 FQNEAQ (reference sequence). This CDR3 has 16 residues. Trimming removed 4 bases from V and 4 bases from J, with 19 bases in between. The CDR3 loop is CASSSAGRESPYGYTF. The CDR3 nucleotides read TGTGCCAGCAGCTCAGCAGGGCGGGAATCCCCCTATGGCTACACCTTC.

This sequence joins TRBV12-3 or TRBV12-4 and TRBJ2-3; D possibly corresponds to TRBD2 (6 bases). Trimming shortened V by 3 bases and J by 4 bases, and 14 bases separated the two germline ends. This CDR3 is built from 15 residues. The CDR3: CASSFPAGASDTQYF. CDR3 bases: TGTGCCAGCAGTTTCCCAGCGGGTGCCTCAGATACGCAGTATTTT.

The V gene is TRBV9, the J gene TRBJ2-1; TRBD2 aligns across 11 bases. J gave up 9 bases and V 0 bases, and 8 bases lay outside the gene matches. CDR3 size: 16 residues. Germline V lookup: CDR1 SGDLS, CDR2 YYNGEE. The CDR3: CASSVVTSGSSGEQFF. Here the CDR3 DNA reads TGTGCCAGCAGCGTAGTCACTAGCGGGAGTTCTGGTGAGCAGTTCTTC. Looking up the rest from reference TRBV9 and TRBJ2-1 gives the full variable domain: DSGVTQTPKHLITATGQRVTLRCSPRSGDLSVYWYQQSLDQGLQFLIQYYNGEERAKGNILERFSAQQFPDLHSELNLSSLELGDSALYFCASSVVTSGSSGEQFFGPGTRLTVL.

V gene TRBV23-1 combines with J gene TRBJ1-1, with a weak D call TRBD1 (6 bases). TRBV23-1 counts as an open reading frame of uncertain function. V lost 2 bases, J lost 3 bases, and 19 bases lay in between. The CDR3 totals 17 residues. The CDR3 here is CASSQLPSDSSDTEAFF. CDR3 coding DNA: TGCGCCAGCAGTCAACTCCCCTCGGACAGTTCTGACACTGAAGCTTTCTTT.

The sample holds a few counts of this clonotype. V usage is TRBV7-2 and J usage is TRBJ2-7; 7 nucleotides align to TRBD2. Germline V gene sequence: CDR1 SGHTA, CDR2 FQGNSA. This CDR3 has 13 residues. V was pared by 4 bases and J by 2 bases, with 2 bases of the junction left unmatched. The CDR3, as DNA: TGTGCCAGCAGCTCCGGGACTACCTACGAGCAGTACTTC. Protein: CASSSGTTYEQYF. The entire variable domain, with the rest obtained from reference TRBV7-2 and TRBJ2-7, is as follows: GAGVSQSPSNKVTEKGKDVELRCDPISGHTALYWYRQSLGQGLEFLIYFQGNSAPDKSGLPSDRFSAERTGGSVSTLTIQRTQQEDSAVYLCASSSGTTYEQYFGPGTRLTVT.

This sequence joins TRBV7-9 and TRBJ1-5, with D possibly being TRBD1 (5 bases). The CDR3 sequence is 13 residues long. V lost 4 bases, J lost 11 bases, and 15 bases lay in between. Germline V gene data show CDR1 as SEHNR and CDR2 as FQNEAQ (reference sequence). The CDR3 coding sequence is TGTGCCAGCAGCTCCATTGCGGGGGGATCCCAGCATTTT. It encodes CASSSIAGGSQHF.

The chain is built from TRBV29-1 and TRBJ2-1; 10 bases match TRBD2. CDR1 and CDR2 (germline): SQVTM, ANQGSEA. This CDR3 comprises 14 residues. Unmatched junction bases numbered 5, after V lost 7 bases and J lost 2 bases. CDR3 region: CSAQGLATYNEQFF. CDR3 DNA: TGCAGCGCCCAGGGACTAGCGACCTACAATGAGCAGTTCTTC.

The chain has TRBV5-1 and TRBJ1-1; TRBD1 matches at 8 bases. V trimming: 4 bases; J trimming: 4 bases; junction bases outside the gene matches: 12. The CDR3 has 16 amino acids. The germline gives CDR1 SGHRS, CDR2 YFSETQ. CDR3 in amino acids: CASSPTGRGQGTEAFF. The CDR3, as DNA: TGCGCCAGCAGCCCGACGGGCAGGGGGCAGGGCACTGAAGCTTTCTTT. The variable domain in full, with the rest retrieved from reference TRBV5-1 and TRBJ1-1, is KAGVTQTPRYLIKTRGQQVTLSCSPISGHRSVSWYQQTPGQGLQFLFEYFSETQRNKGNFPGRFSGRQFSNSRSEMNVSTLELGDSALYLCASSPTGRGQGTEAFFGQGTRLTVV.

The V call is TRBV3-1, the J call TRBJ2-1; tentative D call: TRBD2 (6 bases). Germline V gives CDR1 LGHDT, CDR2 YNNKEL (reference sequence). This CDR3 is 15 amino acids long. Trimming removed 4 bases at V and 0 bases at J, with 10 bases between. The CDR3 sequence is CASSRRGSSYNEQFF. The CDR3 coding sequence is TGTGCCAGCAGCCGCCGGGGGAGCTCCTACAATGAGCAGTTCTTC.

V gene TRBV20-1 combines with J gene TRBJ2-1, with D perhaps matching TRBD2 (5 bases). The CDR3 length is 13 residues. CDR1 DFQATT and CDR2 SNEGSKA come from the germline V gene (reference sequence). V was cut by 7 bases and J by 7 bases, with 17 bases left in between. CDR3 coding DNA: TGCAGTGTCCCGAAGACTATCGTAAATGAGCAGTTCTTC. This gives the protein CSVPKTIVNEQFF.

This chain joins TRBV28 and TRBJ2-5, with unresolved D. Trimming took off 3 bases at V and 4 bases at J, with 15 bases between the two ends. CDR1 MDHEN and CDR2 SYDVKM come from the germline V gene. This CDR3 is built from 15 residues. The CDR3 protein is CASSLVRPRRETQYF. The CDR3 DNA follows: TGTGCCAGCAGTTTGGTTCGGCCTCGGCGAGAGACCCAGTACTTC.

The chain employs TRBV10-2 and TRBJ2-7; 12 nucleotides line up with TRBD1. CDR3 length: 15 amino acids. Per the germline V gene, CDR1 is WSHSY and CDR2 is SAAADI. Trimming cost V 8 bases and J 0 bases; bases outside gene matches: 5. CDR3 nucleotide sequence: TGCGCCAGCGCTCGGGGACAGGGGGCCTCCTACGAGCAGTACGTC. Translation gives CASARGQGASYEQYV.

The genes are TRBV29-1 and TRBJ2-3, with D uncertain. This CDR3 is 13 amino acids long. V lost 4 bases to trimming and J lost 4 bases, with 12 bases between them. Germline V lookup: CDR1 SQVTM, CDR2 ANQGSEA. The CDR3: CSVGTPRADTQYF. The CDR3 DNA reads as TGCAGCGTTGGAACTCCTCGGGCAGATACGCAGTATTTT.

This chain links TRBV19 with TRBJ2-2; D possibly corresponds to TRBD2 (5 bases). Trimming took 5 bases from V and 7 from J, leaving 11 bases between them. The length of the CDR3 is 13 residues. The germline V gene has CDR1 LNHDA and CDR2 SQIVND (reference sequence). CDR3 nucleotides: TGTGCCAGTAGTCCAATGGCGGGCGGGGAGCTGTTTTTT. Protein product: CASSPMAGGELFF.